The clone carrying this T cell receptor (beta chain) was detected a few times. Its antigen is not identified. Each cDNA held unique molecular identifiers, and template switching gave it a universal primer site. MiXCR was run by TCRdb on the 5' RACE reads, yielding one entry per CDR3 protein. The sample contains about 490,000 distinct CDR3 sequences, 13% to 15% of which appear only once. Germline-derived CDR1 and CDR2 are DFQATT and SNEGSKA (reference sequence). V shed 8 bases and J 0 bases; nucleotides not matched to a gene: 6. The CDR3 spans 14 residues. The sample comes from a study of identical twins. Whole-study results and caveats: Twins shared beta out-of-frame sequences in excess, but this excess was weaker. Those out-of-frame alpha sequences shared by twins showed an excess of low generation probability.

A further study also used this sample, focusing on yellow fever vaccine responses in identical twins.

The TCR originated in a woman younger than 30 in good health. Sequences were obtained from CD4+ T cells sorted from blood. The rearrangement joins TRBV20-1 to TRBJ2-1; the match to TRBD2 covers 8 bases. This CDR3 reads CSLTGGSSYNEQFF. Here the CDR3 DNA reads TGCAGTCTCACGGGGGGGAGCTCCTACAATGAGCAGTTCTTC.